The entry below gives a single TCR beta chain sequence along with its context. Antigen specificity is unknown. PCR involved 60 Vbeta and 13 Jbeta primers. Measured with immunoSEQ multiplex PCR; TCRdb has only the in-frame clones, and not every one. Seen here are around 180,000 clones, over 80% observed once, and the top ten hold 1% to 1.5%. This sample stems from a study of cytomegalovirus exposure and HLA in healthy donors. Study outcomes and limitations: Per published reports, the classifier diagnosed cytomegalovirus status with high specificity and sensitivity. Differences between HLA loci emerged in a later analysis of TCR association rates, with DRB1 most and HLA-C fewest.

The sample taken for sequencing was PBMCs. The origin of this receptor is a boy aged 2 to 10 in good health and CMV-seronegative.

Here the CDR3 reads CASSQDPEGRGRVGELFF. As DNA, the CDR3 is TGTGCCAGCAGCCAAGATCCCGAGGGCAGGGGGCGAGTCGGGGAGCTGTTTTTT. V usage is TRBV4-2 and J usage is TRBJ2-2; 8 nucleotides align to TRBD1. With V trimmed by 0 bases and J by 7 bases, 13 bases remained unmatched. The CDR3 extends over 18 amino acids. Germline CDR1 reads LGHNA; CDR2 reads YNFKEQ.